The 2 T cell receptor beta chains below come from one sample, sequenced in a study of blood T cell repertoires in COVID-19. Only in-frame clones appear in the TCRdb table, and some are missing; sequencing was by immunoSEQ multiplex PCR. The data contain 100,000 or so clones, around nine tenths of them singletons. Sequenced sample: peripheral blood. These receptors were obtained from a human donor in a cohort sampled during active COVID-19.

The chain is built from TRBV10-1 and TRBJ1-2, with a weak D call TRBD1 (6 bases). The germline V and J ends were trimmed by 4 bases and 2 bases, with 17 bases remaining between them. Germline V lookup: CDR1 WNHNN, CDR2 SYGVQD (reference sequence). The CDR3 runs to 16 residues. CDR3 region: CASSGPSDRLNYGYTF. DNA for the CDR3: TGCGCCAGCAGTGGACCCTCGGACAGATTAAACTATGGCTACACCTTC.

The V call is TRBV2, the J call TRBJ1-3; a possible D gene is TRBD1 (5 bases). V lost 7 bases and J lost 3, with 7 bases in between. This CDR3 is 12 amino acids long. Germline CDR1 reads SNHLY; CDR2 reads FYNNEI. The CDR3 loop reads CASTGHGNTIYF. The DNA of the CDR3 is TGTGCCAGCACAGGGCATGGAAACACCATATATTTT.